This TCR beta chain was recovered during a study of cytomegalovirus exposure and HLA in healthy donors. V gave up 5 bases and J gave up 2 bases; unmatched junction bases: 7. CDR1 is SNHLY and CDR2 is FYNNEI in the germline V gene. The CDR3 has 17 amino acids. Study-level results: Cytomegalovirus-associated TCR beta chains were listed, numbering 150 to 200.

The donors were part of the 120-subject validation cohort, which stood apart from the 666-subject first cohort. Concerning this clone itself: Antigen: not known.

The table came from immunoSEQ multiplex PCR; TCRdb's copy has only in-frame clones and leaves some out. This sample yields about 74,000 clones, of which approximately 95% are seen a single time; approximately 1.5% belongs to the top ten. The chain joins TRBV2 to TRBJ1-5; 12 nucleotides agree with TRBD1. Material: PBMCs. This clonotype originated in a young man in good health and CMV-seropositive. Here the CDR3 DNA reads TGTGCCAGCAGTACCGGGACAGGGGGCTGGGGCAATCAGCCCCAGCATTTT. It encodes CASSTGTGGWGNQPQHF.